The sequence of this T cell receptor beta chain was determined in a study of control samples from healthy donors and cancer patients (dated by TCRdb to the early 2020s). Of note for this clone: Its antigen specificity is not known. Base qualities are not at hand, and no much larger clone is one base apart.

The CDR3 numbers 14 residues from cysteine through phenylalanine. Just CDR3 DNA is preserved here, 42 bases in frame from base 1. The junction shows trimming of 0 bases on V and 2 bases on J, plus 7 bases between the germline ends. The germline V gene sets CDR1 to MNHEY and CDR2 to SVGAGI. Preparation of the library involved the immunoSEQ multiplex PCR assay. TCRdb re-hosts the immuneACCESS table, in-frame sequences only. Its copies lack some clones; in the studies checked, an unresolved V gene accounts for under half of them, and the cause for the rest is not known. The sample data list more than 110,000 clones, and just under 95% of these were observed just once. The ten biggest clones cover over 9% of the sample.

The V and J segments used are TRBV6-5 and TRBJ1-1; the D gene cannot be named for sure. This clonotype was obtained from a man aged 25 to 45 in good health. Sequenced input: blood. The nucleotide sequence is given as TGTGCCAGCAGTTACTCGATCAGTAACACTGAAGCTTTCTTT. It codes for CASSYSISNTEAFF.